Below are 17 T cell receptor beta chains sequenced from a single sample in a study of T-cell reconstitution after alpha-beta-depleted transplantation in children. Researchers prepared the TCRbeta library using unique molecular identifiers, the study reports. Via MiXCR, TCRdb re-called the PCR reads, giving one row per CDR3 protein. The sample consists of some 450,000 distinct CDR3 sequences, roughly 43% of them appearing once. The source was PBMCs, collected before TCRalphabeta/CD19-depleted stem cell transplant. These TCRs come from a girl aged 2 to 9 with aplastic anemia, due to receive a stem cell transplant.

The V and J genes are TRBV12-3 or TRBV12-4 and TRBJ1-4; 9 bases line up with TRBD1. CDR3 size: 14 residues. V lost 6 bases to trimming and J lost 7 bases; unmatched junction nucleotides: 6. Here the CDR3 reads CASSLTGGVEKLFF. CDR3 sequence (DNA): TGTGCCAGCAGCCTAACAGGGGGCGTTGAAAAACTGTTTTTT.

The rearrangement uses TRBV30 and TRBJ2-3; a possible D gene is TRBD2 (6 bases). V gave up 2 bases and J gave up 0 bases, with 9 bases separating them. This CDR3 is 14 amino acids long. Germline loops: CDR1 GTSNPN, CDR2 SVGIG (reference sequence). The CDR3 nucleotides read TGTGCCTGGAGTTGGAGGGTGAGCACAGATACGCAGTATTTT. It codes for CAWSWRVSTDTQYF.

The V gene is TRBV28, the J gene TRBJ2-3; D remains ambiguous. The CDR3 extends over 12 amino acids. V lost 7 bases and J 4 bases, leaving 9 bases between the germline ends. Germline CDR1 is MDHEN and CDR2 is SYDVKM. CDR3 nucleotides: TGTGCCAGCACTAGACGGGCAGATACGCAGTATTTT. Its translation: CASTRRADTQYF.

The V call is TRBV7-6, the J call TRBJ2-5; D gene unclear. Trimming pared 5 bases from V and 3 bases from J, leaving 4 bases between. Germline V gene sequence: CDR1 SGHVS, CDR2 FNYEAQ. The CDR3 is 11 amino acids. This CDR3 reads CASSEKETQYF. CDR3 coding DNA: TGTGCCAGCAGCGAGAAAGAGACCCAGTACTTC.

In its sample, this clonotype was seen a few times. J is TRBJ2-3 and V is TRBV15, with 7 nucleotides matching TRBD2. The CDR3 extends over 16 amino acids. Per the germline V gene, CDR1 is LNHNV and CDR2 is YYDKDF (reference sequence). Trimming took 1 base from V and 1 from J; bases not matched to a gene: 5. CDR3 residues: CATSRVGGRGTDTQYF. In nucleotides, the CDR3 is TGTGCCACCAGCAGAGTTGGGGGGAGGGGCACAGATACGCAGTATTTT. Using reference TRBV15 and TRBJ2-3 for the parts outside the CDR3, the full variable domain is DAMVIQNPRYQVTQFGKPVTLSCSQTLNHNVMYWYQQKSSQAPKLLFHYYDKDFNNEADTPDNFQSRRPNTSFCFLDIRSPGLGDTAMYLCATSRVGGRGTDTQYFGPGTRLTVL.

The chain is built from TRBV7-9 and TRBJ2-7; 8 bases match TRBD1. Germline CDR1 SEHNR, CDR2 FQNEAQ (reference sequence). The CDR3 is 14 amino acids. The CDR3 is CGSSRTGILNEQYF. CDR3 bases: TGTGGCAGTAGCAGGACAGGGATTTTAAACGAGCAGTACTTC.

The V call is TRBV28, the J call TRBJ1-3; 8 bases are a match to TRBD1. Germline assignment: CDR1 MDHEN and CDR2 SYDVKM. There are 14 residues in the CDR3. V was clipped by 6 bases and J by 4 bases; unmatched bases: 5. The CDR3, as DNA: TGTGCCAGCAGGTACAGGGGGACAGGAAACACCATATATTTT. Its translation: CASRYRGTGNTIYF.

The table lists this clonotype with a few counts. The chain employs TRBV14 and TRBJ2-2; TRBD2 is a possible D gene (5 bases). Deletions cut 0 bases from V and 4 bases from J, with 15 bases between. In germline, CDR1 is SGHDN, CDR2 FVKESK. This CDR3 comprises 17 residues. The CDR3 here is CASSQDRYPGSTGELFF. The CDR3 region has the DNA TGTGCCAGCAGCCAAGATCGGTACCCGGGGAGCACCGGGGAGCTGTTTTTT.

This chain joins TRBV12-3 or TRBV12-4 and TRBJ1-1; D unclear. There are 12 residues in the CDR3. V was shortened by 7 bases and J by 4 bases, with 10 bases between the two germline ends. CDR3 in amino acids: CASTTGGTEAFF. The CDR3 coding sequence is TGTGCCAGCACCACGGGCGGCACTGAAGCTTTCTTT.

The chain is built from TRBV10-3 and TRBJ2-3, with D perhaps TRBD2 (6 bases). In germline, CDR1 is ENHRY, CDR2 SYGVKD. This CDR3 comprises 16 residues. V was pared by 3 bases and J by 0 bases, with 13 bases between. CDR3 sequence (DNA): TGTGCCATCAGTGACTGGGGACTTCGTAGCACAGATACGCAGTATTTT. This codes for CAISDWGLRSTDTQYF.

This clonotype occurred many times. The chain uses TRBV20-1 and TRBJ2-1; 10 bases line up with TRBD2. The CDR3 totals 15 residues. Germline CDR1 and CDR2: DFQATT and SNEGSKA (reference sequence). V lost 2 bases and J lost 8; bases outside the gene matches: 9. The CDR3 nucleotides read TGCAGTGCTAGACCACCGGGACTAGCGATCTATGAGCAGTTCTTC. Amino acids: CSARPPGLAIYEQFF.

The chain carries TRBV29-1 and TRBJ2-3; D ambiguous. Germline CDR1 is SQVTM and CDR2 is ANQGSEA. The CDR3 spans 12 residues. V lost 6 bases and J lost 0, with 7 bases in between. The CDR3 DNA reads TGCAGCGTGGGCCGTAGCACAGATACGCAGTATTTT. Translating gives CSVGRSTDTQYF.

The chain links TRBV7-2 to TRBJ2-1; D not certain. V was pared by 1 base and J by 0 bases, with 13 bases between. This CDR3 has 17 amino acids. CDR1 SGHTA and CDR2 FQGNSA come from the germline V gene. The CDR3 DNA follows: TGTGCCAGCAGCTTAGTGGGTGGGTATAGCTCCTACAATGAGCAGTTCTTC. Translating it yields CASSLVGGYSSYNEQFF.

V is TRBV12-3 or TRBV12-4 and J is TRBJ2-7, with D tentatively TRBD1 (5 bases). This CDR3 comprises 13 residues. The V and J ends lost 5 bases and 2 bases respectively, with 10 bases between them. CDR3 in DNA: TGTGCCAGCAGTACTGGGGCCCCCTACGAGCAGTACTTC. Residues: CASSTGAPYEQYF.

This clonotype was seen only a few times. The chain has TRBV20-1 and TRBJ1-6; TRBD1 might be the D (6 bases). V lost 4 bases to trimming and J lost 14 bases, with 18 bases between them. Germline CDR1 DFQATT, CDR2 SNEGSKA (reference sequence). This CDR3 has 13 amino acids. CDR3 loop: CSAKGGSVLALHF. In DNA, the CDR3 is TGCAGTGCTAAGGGGGGATCGGTTTTGGCCCTCCACTTT.

The V call is TRBV20-1, the J call TRBJ2-1; tentatively, D is TRBD1 or TRBD2 (5 bases each). The CDR3 has 14 amino acids. V lost 3 bases, J lost 0 bases, and 9 bases lay in between. Germline V gene sequence: CDR1 DFQATT, CDR2 SNEGSKA (reference sequence). The CDR3 coding sequence is TGCAGTGCTAGGGGGGATCCCTCCTACAATGAGCAGTTCTTC. This encodes CSARGDPSYNEQFF.

The rearrangement joins TRBV7-9 to TRBJ2-1, with TRBD2 as a possible D gene (5 bases). The CDR3 has 14 residues. V was pared by 4 bases and J by 6 bases, with 13 bases between. Germline V CDR1 and CDR2: SEHNR, FQNEAQ (reference sequence). The CDR3, as DNA: TGTGCCAGCAGCTCCAGGACTCCGGCCAATGAGCAGTTCTTC. Encoded protein: CASSSRTPANEQFF.